This section outlines one T cell receptor beta chain sequence together with its context. This record belongs to a study of blood T cell repertoires in COVID-19. In the study's own analysis: Estimation of nucleated cell counts was performed using reference gene primer amplification. The assay was immunoSEQ multiplex PCR, and TCRdb's table has in-frame clones only and misses some. D and trimming come from the DNA, and the V and J calls and clone size come from that table. The table includes 280,000 or so clones, 85% detected once. Trimming stripped 8 bases from V and 4 bases from J, with 14 bases between. CDR3 size: 13 residues. CDR1 and CDR2 (germline): MGHRA, YSYEKL. In terms of age and location, participants ranged from roughly 18 to 90 years and lived in about two dozen US areas. Participants were placed into cohorts based on the clinical history they reported. In Cohort 3, a recovered donor had either two negative PCRs, clearance, or symptom resolution.

The clonotype comes from a woman aged 45-59 years who had recovered from COVID-19. Sequencing was performed on PBMCs or T cells enriched from blood (not recorded which). This chain joins TRBV4-1 and TRBJ1-1; D gene unclear. The CDR3 is CASLGRGGTEAFF. The DNA of the CDR3 is TGCGCCAGCCTCGGGCGGGGAGGCACTGAAGCTTTCTTT.